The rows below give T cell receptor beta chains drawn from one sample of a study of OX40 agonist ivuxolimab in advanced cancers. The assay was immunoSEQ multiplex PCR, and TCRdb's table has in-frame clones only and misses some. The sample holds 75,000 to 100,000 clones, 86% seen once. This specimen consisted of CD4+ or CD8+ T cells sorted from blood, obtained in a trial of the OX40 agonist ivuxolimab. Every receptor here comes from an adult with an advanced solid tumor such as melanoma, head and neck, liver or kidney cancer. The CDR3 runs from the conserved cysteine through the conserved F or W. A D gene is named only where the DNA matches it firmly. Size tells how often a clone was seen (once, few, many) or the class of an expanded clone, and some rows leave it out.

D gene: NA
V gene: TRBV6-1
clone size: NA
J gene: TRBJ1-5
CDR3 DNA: TGTGCCAGCAATTCCCCGGGACACAATCAGCCCCAGCATTTT
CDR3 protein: CASNSPGHNQPQHF

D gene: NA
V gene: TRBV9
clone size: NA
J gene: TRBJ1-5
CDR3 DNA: TGTGCCAGCAGCGTAGCGATGGGGGATCAGCCCCAGCATTTT
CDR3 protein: CASSVAMGDQPQHF

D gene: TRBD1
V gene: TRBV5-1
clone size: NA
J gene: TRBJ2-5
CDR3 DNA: TGCGCCAGCAGCTCGGGACAGTACCAAGAGACCCAGTACTTC
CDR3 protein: CASSSGQYQETQYF

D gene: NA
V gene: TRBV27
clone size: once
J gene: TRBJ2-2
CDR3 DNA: TGTGCCAGCCTAGGTGCGCGGTCGTCTAAGACCGGGGAGCTGTTTTTT
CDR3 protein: CASLGARSSKTGELFF

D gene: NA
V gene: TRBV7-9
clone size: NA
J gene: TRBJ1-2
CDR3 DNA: TGTGCCAGCAGCTTAGATCCGGAGAACTATGGCTACACCTTC
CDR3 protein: CASSLDPENYGYTF

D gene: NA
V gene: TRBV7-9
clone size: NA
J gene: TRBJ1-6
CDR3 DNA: TGTGCCAGCAGCTTTGGCCCCGGATCACCCCTCCACTTT
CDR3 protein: CASSFGPGSPLHF

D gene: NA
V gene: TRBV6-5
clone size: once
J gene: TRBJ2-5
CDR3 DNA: TGTGCCAGCAGCTCCCGGGGGGCCAGGGGAGAGACCCAGTACTTC
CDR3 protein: CASSSRGARGETQYF

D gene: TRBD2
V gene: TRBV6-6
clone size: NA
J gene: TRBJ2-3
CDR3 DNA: TGTGCCAGCATCAGAGCGGGAGGGGGAGATACGCAGTATTTT
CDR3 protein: CASIRAGGGDTQYF

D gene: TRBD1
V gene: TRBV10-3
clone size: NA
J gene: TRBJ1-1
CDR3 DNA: TGTGCCATCAGTTTTAACTTGGGACAGGGGGGATCTGAAGCTTTCTTT
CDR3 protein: CAISFNLGQGGSEAFF

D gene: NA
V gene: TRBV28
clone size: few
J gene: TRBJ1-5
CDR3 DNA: TGTGCCAGCAGTTGGGGCGGGGGGCCTAAGCCCCAGCATTTT
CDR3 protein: CASSWGGGPKPQHF